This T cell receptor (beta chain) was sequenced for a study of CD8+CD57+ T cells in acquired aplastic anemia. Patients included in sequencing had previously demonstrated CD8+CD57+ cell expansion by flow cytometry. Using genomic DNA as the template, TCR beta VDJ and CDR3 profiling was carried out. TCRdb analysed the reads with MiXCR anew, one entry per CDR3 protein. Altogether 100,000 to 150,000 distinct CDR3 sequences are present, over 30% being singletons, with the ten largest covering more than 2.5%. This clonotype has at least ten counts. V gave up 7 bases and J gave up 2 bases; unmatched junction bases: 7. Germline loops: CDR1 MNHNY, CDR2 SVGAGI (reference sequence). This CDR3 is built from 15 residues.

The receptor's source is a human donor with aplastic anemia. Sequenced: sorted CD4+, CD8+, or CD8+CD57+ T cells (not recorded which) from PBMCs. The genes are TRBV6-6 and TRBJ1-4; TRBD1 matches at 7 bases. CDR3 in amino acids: CASTLVTGTNEKLFF. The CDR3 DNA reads TGTGCCAGCACCTTAGTGACAGGGACTAATGAAAAACTGTTTTTT.